A selection of T cell receptor beta chains follows, all from one sample in a study of T cells expressing NK-cell markers. Reprocessing the 5' RACE reads, TCRdb reports a single entry for every CDR3 protein and omits DNA. The sample includes a few hundred thousand distinct CDR3 sequences. The specimen was blood T cells: a sorted CD56 or NKG2C T cell subset, CD4+ or CD8+ T cells, or bulk PBMC T cells (not recorded which). The receptors stem from a man aged 18-75 years in good health. CDR3s include the opening cysteine and the closing phenylalanine or tryptophan. Fields, in order: J gene, V gene, CDR3 protein.

>TRBJ1-5|TRBV6-1
CASSEGDSRQPQHF
>TRBJ1-3|TRBV12-3/TRBV12-4
CASVLVRAAAGNTIYF
>TRBJ2-2|TRBV20-1
CSARNHGGTGELFF
>TRBJ2-3|TRBV6-1
CASRNVGTLYF
>TRBJ2-1|TRBV5-6
CASSLRRGGVNEQFF
>TRBJ2-7|TRBV30
CAWSVWTSYEQYF
>TRBJ1-6|TRBV2
CASRIGTANSPLHF
>TRBJ1-1|TRBV27
CASRTGIERNTEAFF
>TRBJ2-1|TRBV6-1
CASSAAGTRSEQFF
>TRBJ1-5|TRBV9
CASSVPTNQPQHF
>TRBJ1-3|TRBV5-1
CASSEAGPISGNTIYF
>TRBJ2-7|TRBV15
CATSRPDRRDEQYF
>TRBJ2-7|TRBV2
CASRLRGGNEQYF
>TRBJ2-5|TRBV2
CASSGPSGYQETQYF
>TRBJ2-7|TRBV6-1
CASMREPSSYEQYF
>TRBJ1-2|TRBV18
CASSPNGTPRYGYTF
>TRBJ2-1|TRBV20-1
CSARIQGVVNEQFF
>TRBJ1-1|TRBV6-5
CASSFRLVGNTEAFF
>TRBJ2-1|TRBV30
CASSRGSGQFF